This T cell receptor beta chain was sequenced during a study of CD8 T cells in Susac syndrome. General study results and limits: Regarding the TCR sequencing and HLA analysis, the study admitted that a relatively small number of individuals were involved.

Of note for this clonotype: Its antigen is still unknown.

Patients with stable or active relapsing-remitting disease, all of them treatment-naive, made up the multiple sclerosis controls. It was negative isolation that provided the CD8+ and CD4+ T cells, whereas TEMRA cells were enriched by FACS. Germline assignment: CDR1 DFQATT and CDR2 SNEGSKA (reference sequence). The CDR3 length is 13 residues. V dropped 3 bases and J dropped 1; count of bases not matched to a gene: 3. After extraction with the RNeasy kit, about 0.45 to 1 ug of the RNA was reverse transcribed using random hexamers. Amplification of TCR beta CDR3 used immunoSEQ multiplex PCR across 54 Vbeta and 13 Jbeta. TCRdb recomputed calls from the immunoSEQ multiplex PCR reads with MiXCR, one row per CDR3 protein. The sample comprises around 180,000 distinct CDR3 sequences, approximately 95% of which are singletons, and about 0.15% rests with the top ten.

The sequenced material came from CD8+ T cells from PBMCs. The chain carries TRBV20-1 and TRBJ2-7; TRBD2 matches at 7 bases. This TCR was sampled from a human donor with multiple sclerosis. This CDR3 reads CSASGRSSYEQYF. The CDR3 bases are TGCAGTGCTAGCGGGAGGTCTTCCTACGAGCAGTACTTC.